This TCR beta chain was captured in a study of control samples from healthy donors and cancer patients. This clone was picked up one time. A junction boundary mismatches the germline segment, possibly from a read error. Profiled with immunoSEQ multiplex PCR; TCRdb holds only in-frame clones, not every one. This table has over 150,000 clones, around 94% appearing once. Germline assignment: CDR1 DFQATT and CDR2 SNEGSKA (reference sequence). The CDR3 is 11 residues long. The chain carries TRBV20-1 and TRBJ2-3; D is unclear. This sequence was found in a man aged 60 to 69 with colorectal cancer. The material sequenced was PBMCs. CDR3 in amino acids: CSARDIELDGF. The CDR3, as DNA: TGCAGTGCTAGAGATATTGAGCTAGATGGTTTT.